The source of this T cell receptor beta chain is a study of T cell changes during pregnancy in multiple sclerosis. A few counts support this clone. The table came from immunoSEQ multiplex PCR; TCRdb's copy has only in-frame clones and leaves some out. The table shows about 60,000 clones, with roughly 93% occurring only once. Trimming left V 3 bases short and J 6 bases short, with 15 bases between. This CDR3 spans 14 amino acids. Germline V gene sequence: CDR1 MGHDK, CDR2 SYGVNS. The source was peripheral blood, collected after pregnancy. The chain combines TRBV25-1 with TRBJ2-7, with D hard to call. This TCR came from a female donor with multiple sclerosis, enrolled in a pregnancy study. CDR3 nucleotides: TGTGCCAGCAGTGACTCAGGATCGGCCTCCGAGCAGTACTTC. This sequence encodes CASSDSGSASEQYF.